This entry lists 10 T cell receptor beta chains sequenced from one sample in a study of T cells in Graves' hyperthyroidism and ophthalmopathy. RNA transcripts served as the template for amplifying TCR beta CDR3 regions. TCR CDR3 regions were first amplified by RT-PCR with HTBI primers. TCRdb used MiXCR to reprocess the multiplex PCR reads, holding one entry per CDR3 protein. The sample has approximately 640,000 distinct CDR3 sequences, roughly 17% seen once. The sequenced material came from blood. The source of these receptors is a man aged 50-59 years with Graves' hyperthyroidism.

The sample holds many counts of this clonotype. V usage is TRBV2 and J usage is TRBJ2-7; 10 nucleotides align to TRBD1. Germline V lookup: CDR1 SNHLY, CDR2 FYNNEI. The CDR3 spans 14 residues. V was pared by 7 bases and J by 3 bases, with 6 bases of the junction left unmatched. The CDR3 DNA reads TGTGCCAGCATTTCGACAGGGGGCGGCTACGAGCAGTACTTC. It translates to CASISTGGGYEQYF. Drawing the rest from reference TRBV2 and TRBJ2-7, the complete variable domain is EPEVTQTPSHQVTQMGQEVILRCVPISNHLYFYWYRQILGQKVEFLVSFYNNEISEKSEIFDDQFSVERPDGSNFTLKIRSTKLEDSAMYFCASISTGGGYEQYFGPGTRLTVT.

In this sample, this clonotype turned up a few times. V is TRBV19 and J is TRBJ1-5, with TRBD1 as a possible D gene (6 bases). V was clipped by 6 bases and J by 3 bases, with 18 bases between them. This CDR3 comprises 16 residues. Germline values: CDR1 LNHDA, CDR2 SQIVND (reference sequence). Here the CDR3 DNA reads TGTGCCAGTAGCCCTACAGGGACCCGATACAATCAGCCCCAGCATTTT. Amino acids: CASSPTGTRYNQPQHF.

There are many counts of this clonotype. The DNA for the CDR3 is TGTGCCAGCAGTGAGAGGGGGAACTATGGCTACACCTTC. It is translated as CASSERGNYGYTF. V gene TRBV2 combines with J gene TRBJ1-2; the D gene is possibly TRBD1 (6 bases). The CDR3 is 13 amino acids. The germline V and J ends were trimmed by 3 bases and 2 bases, with 7 bases remaining between them. CDR1 and CDR2 (germline): SNHLY, FYNNEI.

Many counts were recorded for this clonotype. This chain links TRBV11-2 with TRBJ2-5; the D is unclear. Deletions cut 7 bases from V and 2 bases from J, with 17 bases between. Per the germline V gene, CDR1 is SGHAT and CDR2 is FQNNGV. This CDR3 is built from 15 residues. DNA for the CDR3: TGTGCCAGCACCCAACGGATCGGGCGACAAGAGACCCAGTACTTC. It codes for CASTQRIGRQETQYF.

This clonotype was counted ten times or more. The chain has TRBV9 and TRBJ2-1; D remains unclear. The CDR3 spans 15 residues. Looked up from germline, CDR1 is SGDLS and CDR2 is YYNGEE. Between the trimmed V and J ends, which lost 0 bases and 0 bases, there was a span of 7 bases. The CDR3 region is CASSVESHSYNEQFF. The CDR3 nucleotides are TGTGCCAGCAGCGTAGAATCCCACTCCTACAATGAGCAGTTCTTC.

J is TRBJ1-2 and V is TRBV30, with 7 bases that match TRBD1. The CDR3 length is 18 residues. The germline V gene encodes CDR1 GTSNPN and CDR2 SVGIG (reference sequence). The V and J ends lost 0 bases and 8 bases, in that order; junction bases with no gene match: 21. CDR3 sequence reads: CAWSVISVFEQGFRGYTF. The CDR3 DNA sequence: TGTGCCTGGAGTGTGATTTCTGTATTCGAACAGGGGTTTAGAGGCTACACCTTC.

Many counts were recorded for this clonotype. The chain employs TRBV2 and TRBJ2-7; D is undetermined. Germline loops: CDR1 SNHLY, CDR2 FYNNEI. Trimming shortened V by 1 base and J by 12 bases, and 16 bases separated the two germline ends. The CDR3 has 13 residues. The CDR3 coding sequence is TGTGCCAGCAGTGAAGATGATTGGGTCCTTCGGTACTTC. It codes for CASSEDDWVLRYF.

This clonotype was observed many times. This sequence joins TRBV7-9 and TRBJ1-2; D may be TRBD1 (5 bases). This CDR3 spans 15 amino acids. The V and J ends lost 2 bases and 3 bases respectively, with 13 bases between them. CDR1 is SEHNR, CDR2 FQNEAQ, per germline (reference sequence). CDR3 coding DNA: TGTGCCAGCAGCTTAAGTAGTGAAGGGGACTATGGCTACACCTTC. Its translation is CASSLSSEGDYGYTF. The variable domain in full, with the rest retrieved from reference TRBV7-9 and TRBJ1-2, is DTGVSQNPRHKITKRGQNVTFRCDPISEHNRLYWYRQTLGQGPEFLTYFQNEAQLEKSRLLSDRFSAERPKGSFSTLEIQRTEQGDSAMYLCASSLSSEGDYGYTFGSGTRLTVV.

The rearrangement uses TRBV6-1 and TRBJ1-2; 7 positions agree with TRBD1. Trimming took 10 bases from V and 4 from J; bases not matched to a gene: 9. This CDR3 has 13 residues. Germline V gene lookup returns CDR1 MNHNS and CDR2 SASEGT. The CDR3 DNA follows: TGTGCCACCGTTTCAGGGGGGCTCTATGGCTACACCTTC. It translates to CATVSGGLYGYTF.

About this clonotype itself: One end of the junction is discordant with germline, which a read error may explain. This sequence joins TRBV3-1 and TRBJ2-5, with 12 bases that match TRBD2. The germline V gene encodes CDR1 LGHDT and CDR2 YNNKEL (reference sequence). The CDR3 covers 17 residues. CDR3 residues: CASSQRGTSGRREAQYF. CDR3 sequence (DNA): TGCGCCAGCAGCCAAAGAGGCACTAGCGGGAGGAGAGAGGCCCAGTACTTC.